A single sample gave rise to the 24 T cell receptor beta chains below, sequenced in a study of PD-L1 blockade in urothelial cancer. Time point defined: peripheral blood 6 weeks after treatment start. Libraries were prepared by immunoSEQ multiplex PCR; TCRdb keeps only in-frame clonotypes and omits some of them. The sample has some 51,000 clones, approximately 90% seen once. The sample in question was PBMCs, obtained around atezolizumab (anti-PD-L1) treatment. The receptors come from a man in his 60s with urothelial cancer.

This chain joins TRBV18 and TRBJ2-3; 16 bases map to TRBD2. Germline V CDR1 and CDR2: KGHSH, LQKENI. This CDR3 is 18 amino acids long. The V and J ends lost 2 bases and 2 bases, in that order; junction bases with no gene match: 4. The CDR3 region is CASSPLGLAGGTTDTQYF. The CDR3 region has the DNA TGTGCCAGCTCACCATTGGGACTAGCGGGAGGGACCACAGATACGCAGTATTTT.

V is TRBV25-1 and J is TRBJ2-1; perhaps TRBD1 as D (5 bases). The V end was cut by 4 bases, the J end by 6 bases, with 13 bases between. Germline loops: CDR1 MGHDK, CDR2 SYGVNS. The CDR3 is made up of 14 amino acids. The CDR3 is CASSVGAQGNEQFF. The CDR3 nucleotides read TGTGCCAGCAGTGTAGGGGCGCAGGGCAATGAGCAGTTCTTC.

This sequence joins TRBV19 and TRBJ1-2; 8 positions match TRBD1. Germline loops: CDR1 LNHDA, CDR2 SQIVND (reference sequence). The CDR3 length is 16 residues. The ends lost 4 bases at V and 0 bases at J; junction bases unmatched: 7. The CDR3 loop reads CASSTRRTGTNYGYTF. The DNA of the CDR3 is TGTGCCAGTAGTACCCGACGGACAGGGACTAACTATGGCTACACCTTC. Looking up the rest from reference TRBV19 and TRBJ1-2 gives the full variable domain: DGGITQSPKYLFRKEGQNVTLSCEQNLNHDAMYWYRQDPGQGLRLIYYSQIVNDFQKGDIAEGYSVSREKKESFPLTVTSAQKNPTAFYLCASSTRRTGTNYGYTFGSGTRLTVV.

V gene TRBV10-3 combines with J gene TRBJ2-1; 9 bases match TRBD2. J was trimmed by 7 bases and V by 6 bases; bases with no gene match: 4. The CDR3 extends over 13 amino acids. Germline values: CDR1 ENHRY, CDR2 SYGVKD. Here the CDR3 reads CAISGLALNEQFF. CDR3 sequence (DNA): TGTGCCATCAGCGGACTAGCGCTTAATGAGCAGTTCTTC.

The gene calls are TRBV7-9 and TRBJ2-3; D might be TRBD1 (6 bases). This CDR3 contains 17 residues. Trimming stripped 5 bases from V and 4 bases from J, with 22 bases between. Germline CDR1 SEHNR, CDR2 FQNEAQ (reference sequence). The CDR3 DNA follows: TGTGCCAGCAGCCGTAGGGGGTACACCTCCACACCAGATACGCAGTATTTT. Translating it yields CASSRRGYTSTPDTQYF.

The chain has TRBV5-1 and TRBJ1-6; tentative D call: TRBD1 (6 bases). The CDR3 consists of 15 residues. Germline values: CDR1 SGHRS, CDR2 YFSETQ. V was pared by 0 bases and J by 8 bases, with 12 bases between. The CDR3 coding sequence is TGCGCCAGCAGCTTGGACAGGGCGGTAGATTCACCCCTCCACTTT. It codes for CASSLDRAVDSPLHF.

The V gene is TRBV10-1, the J gene TRBJ2-7; D gene unclear. V was pared by 2 bases and J by 6 bases, with 11 bases between. The CDR3 has 13 amino acids. The V gene's germline CDR1 is WNHNN and CDR2 SYGVQD (reference sequence). CDR3: CASSETRSSEQYF. CDR3 nucleotides: TGCGCCAGCAGTGAGACTCGTTCTTCCGAGCAGTACTTC.

This sequence joins TRBV4-3 and TRBJ2-3; the match to TRBD1 covers 9 bases. The V and J ends lost 0 bases and 5 bases, in that order; junction bases with no gene match: 9. Looked up from germline, CDR1 is LGHNA and CDR2 is YSLEER. The CDR3 contains 17 residues. CDR3 sequence reads: CASSQDIRGTGLDTQYF. The CDR3 DNA is TGCGCCAGCAGCCAAGATATCCGCGGGACAGGGTTAGATACGCAGTATTTT.

The V call is TRBV25-1, the J call TRBJ2-5; 8 positions agree with TRBD2. The CDR3 spans 14 residues. Unmatched junction bases numbered 2, after V lost 5 bases and J lost 0 bases. Per the germline V gene, CDR1 is MGHDK and CDR2 is SYGVNS. CDR3 DNA sequence: TGTGCCAGCAGTCGGGGGGGAGACCAAGAGACCCAGTACTTC. It is translated as CASSRGGDQETQYF.

DNA for the CDR3: TGTGCCAGCAGTTACTCGGTCCAGGGGATTCAGCCCCAGCATTTT. Protein sequence: CASSYSVQGIQPQHF. V and J are TRBV6-5 and TRBJ1-5, with TRBD1 as a possible D gene (6 bases). Germline-derived CDR1 and CDR2 are MNHEY and SVGAGI. The germline V and J ends were trimmed by 0 bases and 6 bases, with 12 bases remaining between them. This CDR3 comprises 15 residues.

The chain joins TRBV18 to TRBJ2-1; 7 bases align to TRBD2. V shed 4 bases, J shed 1 base, and the junction held 4 bases outside the gene matches. The CDR3 consists of 15 residues. Germline V gene data show CDR1 as KGHSH and CDR2 as LQKENI. The CDR3 DNA reads as TGTGCCAGCTCACTCCGCGGGGGTTCCTACAATGAGCAGTTCTTC. Amino acids: CASSLRGGSYNEQFF. Drawing the rest from reference TRBV18 and TRBJ2-1, the complete variable domain is NAGVMQNPRHLVRRRGQEARLRCSPMKGHSHVYWYRQLPEEGLKFMVYLQKENIIDESGMPKERFSAEFPKEGPSILRIQQVVRGDSAAYFCASSLRGGSYNEQFFGPGTRLTVL.

This chain connects TRBV19 to TRBJ1-4; 9 nucleotides align to TRBD1. In germline, CDR1 is LNHDA, CDR2 SQIVND (reference sequence). Trimming at V came to 1 base and at J to 8 bases, leaving 2 bases not matched to a gene. This CDR3 spans 14 amino acids. CDR3 nucleotides: TGTGCCAGTAGTATAGGACAGGGGGGCGAAAAACTGTTTTTT. Translated, it gives CASSIGQGGEKLFF.

This chain uses TRBV5-6 with TRBJ1-2; D ambiguous. The CDR3 runs 14 residues. Looked up from germline, CDR1 is SGHDT and CDR2 is YYEEEE. Between the trimmed V and J ends, which lost 0 bases and 2 bases, there was a span of 8 bases. CDR3 sequence: CASSLGGSNYGYTF. The CDR3, as DNA: TGTGCCAGCAGCTTGGGAGGCAGCAACTATGGCTACACCTTC.

The V and J genes are TRBV6-6 and TRBJ2-1; a possible D gene is TRBD1 (5 bases). CDR3 size: 12 residues. Trimming pared 4 bases from V and 5 bases from J, leaving 6 bases between. Per the germline V gene, CDR1 is MNHNY and CDR2 is SVGAGI (reference sequence). CDR3 DNA: TGTGCCAGCAGTTTACAGGACAATGAGCAGTTCTTC. Its translation is CASSLQDNEQFF.

The chain links TRBV5-1 to TRBJ2-2; TRBD2 matches 11 bases. Per germline, CDR1 SGHRS and CDR2 YFSETQ. V lost 4 bases and J lost 4; bases outside the gene matches: 9. The CDR3 runs 17 residues. CDR3: CASSPGGLAGITGELFF. CDR3 nucleotides: TGCGCCAGCAGCCCGGGAGGACTAGCGGGTATCACCGGGGAGCTGTTTTTT.

Comment on this clone: Other nucleotide sequences in the sample specify the same CDR3. V is TRBV6-5 and J is TRBJ2-5; TRBD1 matches at 7 bases. This CDR3 contains 16 residues. Germline loops: CDR1 MNHEY, CDR2 SVGAGI. V trimming: 3 bases; J trimming: 1 base; junction bases outside the gene matches: 8. The DNA for the CDR3 is TGTGCCAGCAGTTATCGTGGGGACAGTCCCCAAGAGACCCAGTACTTC. Its translation is CASSYRGDSPQETQYF.

This clone was seen only a few times. This chain uses TRBV7-6 with TRBJ2-3, with 9 bases identical to TRBD2. Germline V gene lookup returns CDR1 SGHVS and CDR2 FNYEAQ. CDR3 size: 19 residues. V gave up 6 bases and J gave up 2 bases; unmatched junction bases: 18. This chain's CDR3 is CASRGLRAGGRTDTDTQYF. CDR3 nucleotides: TGTGCCAGCAGAGGTCTCCGGGCGGGGGGGCGTACCGACACAGATACGCAGTATTTT.

This clone was recorded only once. The rearrangement links TRBV19 to TRBJ1-1; D may be TRBD1 (6 bases). Germline values: CDR1 LNHDA, CDR2 SQIVND (reference sequence). This CDR3 is built from 15 residues. The V gene lost 8 bases and the J gene lost 0 bases, with 16 bases spanning the gap. CDR3 bases: TGTGCCAGTCAAGGGACACCTCCAATGAACACTGAAGCTTTCTTT. Its translation: CASQGTPPMNTEAFF.

V gene TRBV5-1 combines with J gene TRBJ2-7, with 7 nucleotides matching TRBD1. V was pared by 4 bases and J by 5 bases, with 3 bases of the junction left unmatched. Looked up from germline, CDR1 is SGHRS and CDR2 is YFSETQ. The CDR3 has 12 amino acids. Here the CDR3 reads CASSRGPDEQYF. DNA for the CDR3: TGCGCCAGCAGCAGGGGGCCAGACGAGCAGTACTTC.

The J gene is TRBJ2-5, the V gene TRBV5-1; D may be TRBD2 (5 bases). Trimming shortened V by 0 bases and J by 0 bases, and 6 bases separated the two germline ends. Germline lookup yields CDR1 SGHRS and CDR2 YFSETQ. The CDR3 has 14 residues. CDR3 sequence (DNA): TGCGCCAGCAGCTTGGCCGGGAACCAAGAGACCCAGTACTTC. Its translation is CASSLAGNQETQYF.

The chain employs TRBV12-2 and TRBJ1-4; TRBD1 was called by the table and not checked on the DNA. TRBV12-2 is tagged as a pseudogene. The CDR3 spans 15 residues. In nucleotides, the CDR3 is TGTGCAAGTCGCCACTGGGACAGTTTTTTTGAAAAACTGTTTTTT. It is translated as CASRHWDSFFEKLFF.

This clone was seen just once. CDR3 sequence: CSVPGGTGELFF. The DNA of the CDR3 is TGCAGCGTACCGGGGGGCACCGGGGAGCTGTTTTTT. The V and J genes are TRBV29-1 and TRBJ2-2; 7 bases are shared with TRBD2. The junction had 2 bases not matched to a gene; V was cut back by 6 bases and J by 4 bases. This CDR3 is built from 12 residues. Germline assignment: CDR1 SQVTM and CDR2 ANQGSEA.

The chain is built from TRBV9 and TRBJ1-2; 7 bases are shared with TRBD1. The CDR3 has 14 residues. In germline, CDR1 is SGDLS, CDR2 YYNGEE. Trimming took 7 bases from V and 8 from J; bases not matched to a gene: 14. This CDR3 reads CASSTEDRAWGYTF. The CDR3 bases are TGTGCCAGCTCCACAGAAGACAGGGCTTGGGGCTACACCTTC.

The genes are TRBV19 and TRBJ2-1; TRBD2 agrees at 7 bases. The junction had 13 bases not matched to a gene; V was cut back by 7 bases and J by 4 bases. The CDR3 runs 16 residues. CDR1 and CDR2 (germline): LNHDA, SQIVND (reference sequence). CDR3 bases: TGTGCCAGTAACCTGGGGGGGTCTATAGGATACAATGAGCAGTTCTTC. It translates to CASNLGGSIGYNEQFF.